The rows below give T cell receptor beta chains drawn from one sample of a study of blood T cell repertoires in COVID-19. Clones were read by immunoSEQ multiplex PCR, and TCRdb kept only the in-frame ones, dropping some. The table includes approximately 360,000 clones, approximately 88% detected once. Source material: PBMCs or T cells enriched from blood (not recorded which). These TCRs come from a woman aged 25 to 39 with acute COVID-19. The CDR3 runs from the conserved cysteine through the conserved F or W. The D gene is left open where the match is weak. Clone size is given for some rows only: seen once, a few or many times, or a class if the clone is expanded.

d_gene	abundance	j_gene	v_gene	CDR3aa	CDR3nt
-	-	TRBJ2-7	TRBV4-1	CASSLTAGVSYEQYF	TGCGCCAGCAGCCTCACCGCCGGGGTCTCCTACGAGCAGTACTTC
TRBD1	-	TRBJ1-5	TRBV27	CASRPTGGLSQPQHF	TGTGCCAGCAGGCCTACAGGGGGTCTGAGTCAGCCCCAGCATTTT
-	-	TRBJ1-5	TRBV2	CASSEGAYSNQPQHF	TGTGCCAGCAGTGAGGGGGCCTATAGCAATCAGCCCCAGCATTTT
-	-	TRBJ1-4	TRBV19	CASSIQGKGLEKLFF	TGTGCCAGTAGTATACAGGGGAAAGGTCTTGAAAAACTGTTTTTT
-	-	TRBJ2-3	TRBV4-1	CASSQTAPGTDTQYF	TGCGCCAGCAGCCAAACTGCACCGGGCACAGATACGCAGTATTTT
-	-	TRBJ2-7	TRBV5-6	CASSLGVGEDEQYF	TGTGCCAGCAGCTTGGGGGTCGGGGAGGACGAGCAGTACTTC
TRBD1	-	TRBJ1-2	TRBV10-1	CASSEVQGNYGYTF	TGCGCCAGCAGTGAGGTACAGGGGAACTATGGCTACACCTTC
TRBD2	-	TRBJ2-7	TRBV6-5	CASRGLAGTYEQYF	TGTGCCAGCCGAGGACTAGCGGGGACCTACGAGCAGTACTTC
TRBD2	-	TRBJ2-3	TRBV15	CATSRGLAGVTSTDTQYF	TGTGCCACCAGCAGGGGACTAGCGGGGGTAACTAGCACAGATACGCAGTATTTT
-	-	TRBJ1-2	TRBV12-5	CASGLSGRGGYTF	TGTGCTAGTGGTTTGTCGGGGCGGGGAGGCTACACCTTC
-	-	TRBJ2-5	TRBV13	CASSLGYQEAQYF	TGTGCCAGCAGCTTAGGCTATCAAGAGGCCCAGTACTTC
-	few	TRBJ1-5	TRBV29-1	CSVVEQQNQPQHF	TGCAGCGTTGTAGAACAGCAGAATCAGCCCCAGCATTTT
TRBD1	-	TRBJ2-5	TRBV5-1	CASSFGTGGKETQYF	TGCGCCAGCAGCTTTGGGACAGGGGGAAAAGAGACCCAGTACTTC
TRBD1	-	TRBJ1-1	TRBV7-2	CASRTGQGAGNTEAFF	TGTGCCAGCCGGACGGGACAGGGGGCGGGGAACACTGAAGCTTTCTTT
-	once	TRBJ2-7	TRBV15	CATSRPGPYEQYF	TGTGCCACCAGCAGGCCAGGGCCCTACGAGCAGTACTTC
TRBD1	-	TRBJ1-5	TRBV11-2	CASSLGTGGQPQHF	TGTGCCAGCAGCTTGGGGACAGGGGGTCAGCCCCAGCATTTT
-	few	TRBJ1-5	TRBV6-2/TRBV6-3	CASSYSSPGNGNQPQHF	TGTGCCAGCAGTTACTCGAGCCCAGGGAATGGCAATCAGCCCCAGCATTTT
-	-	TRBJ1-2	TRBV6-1	CASSDPLLYGYTF	TGTGCCAGCAGTGACCCCCTCCTCTATGGCTACACCTTC
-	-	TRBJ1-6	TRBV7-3	CASSSGLDGSPLHF	TGTGCCAGCAGCTCGGGACTGGATGGTTCACCCCTCCACTTT
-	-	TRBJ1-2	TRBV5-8	CASSSTNTSWVPRGYTF	TGTGCCAGCAGCTCCACCAACACCTCGTGGGTGCCGCGGGGCTACACCTTC
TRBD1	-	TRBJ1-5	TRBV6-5	CASSYRQGGNQPQHF	TGTGCCAGCAGTTACAGACAGGGCGGCAATCAGCCCCAGCATTTT
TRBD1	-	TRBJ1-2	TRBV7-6	CASSQTGDGGYTF	TGTGCCAGCAGCCAGACAGGGGATGGGGGCTACACCTTC
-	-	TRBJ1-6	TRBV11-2	CASSSTRTVGSPLHF	TGTGCCAGCAGCAGCACAAGGACAGTTGGCTCACCCCTCCACTTT
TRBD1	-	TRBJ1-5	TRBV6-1	CASSPGTGGSQPQHF	TGTGCCAGCAGTCCCGGGACAGGGGGCTCTCAGCCCCAGCATTTT
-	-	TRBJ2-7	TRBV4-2	CASSLSGGTTYEQYF	TGTGCCAGCAGCCTATCTGGAGGGACCACCTACGAGCAGTACTTC
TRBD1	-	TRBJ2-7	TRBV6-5	CASSYFGTATNEQYF	TGTGCCAGCAGTTACTTTGGGACAGCTACAAACGAGCAGTACTTC
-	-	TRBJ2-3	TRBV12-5	CASGDYDSTDTQYF	TGTGCTAGTGGGGACTACGACAGCACAGATACGCAGTATTTT
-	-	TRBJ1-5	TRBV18	CASSPVRQTNQPQHF	TGTGCCAGCTCACCGGTGAGACAGACCAATCAGCCCCAGCATTTT
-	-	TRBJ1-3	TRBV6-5	CASSFTGGFSGNTIYF	TGTGCCAGCAGTTTCACGGGGGGGTTCTCTGGAAACACCATATATTTT
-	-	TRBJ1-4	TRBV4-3	CASSQDRPTEKLFF	TGCGCCAGCAGCCAAGACAGGCCAACCGAAAAACTGTTTTTT
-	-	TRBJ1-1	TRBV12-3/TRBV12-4	CASSLTENTEAFF	TGTGCCAGCAGTTTGACAGAGAACACTGAAGCTTTCTTT
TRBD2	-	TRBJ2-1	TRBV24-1	CATSDSSGGPNEQFF	TGTGCCACCAGTGATTCTAGCGGGGGGCCCAATGAGCAGTTCTTC
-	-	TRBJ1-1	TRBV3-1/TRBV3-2	CASSHAGTPNTEAFF	TGTGCCAGCAGCCACGCCGGGACACCGAACACTGAAGCTTTCTTT
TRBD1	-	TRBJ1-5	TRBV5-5	CASSVGPGGRQPQHF	TGTGCCAGCAGCGTTGGCCCAGGGGGCAGGCAGCCCCAGCATTTT
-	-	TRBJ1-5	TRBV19	CASLEQGLDFQPQHF	TGTGCCAGCCTAGAACAGGGTCTGGACTTTCAGCCCCAGCATTTT
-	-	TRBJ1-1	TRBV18	CASSQREGSLNTEAFF	TGTGCCAGCTCACAAAGGGAGGGCAGCCTGAACACTGAAGCTTTCTTT
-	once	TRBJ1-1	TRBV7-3	CASSSGQLGVTEAFF	TGTGCCAGCAGCAGCGGACAGCTCGGGGTCACTGAAGCTTTCTTT
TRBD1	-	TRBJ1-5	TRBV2	CASSGDRVGQPQHF	TGTGCCAGCAGTGGGGACAGGGTCGGTCAGCCCCAGCATTTT
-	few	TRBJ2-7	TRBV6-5	CASSYTSRRTYEQYF	TGTGCCAGCAGTTACACTAGCAGACGCACCTACGAGCAGTACTTC
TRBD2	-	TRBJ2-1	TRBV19	CASSPGGVFEQFF	TGTGCCAGCTCACCGGGAGGGGTCTTTGAGCAGTTCTTC
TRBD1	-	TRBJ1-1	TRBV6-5	CASSLTGGYTEAFF	TGTGCCAGCAGCCTTACAGGGGGATACACTGAAGCTTTCTTT
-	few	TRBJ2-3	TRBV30	CAWVPSTDTQYF	TGTGCCTGGGTCCCTAGCACAGATACGCAGTATTTT
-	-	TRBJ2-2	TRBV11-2	CASSLDRGRAGELFF	TGTGCCAGCAGCTTAGACAGGGGTCGGGCCGGGGAGCTGTTTTTT
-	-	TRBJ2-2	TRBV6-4	CASSRLGANTGELFF	TGTGCCAGCAGCAGGCTCGGTGCGAACACCGGGGAGCTGTTTTTT
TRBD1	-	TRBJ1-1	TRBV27	CASRTGGKGTEAFF	TGTGCCAGCAGGACAGGGGGCAAAGGAACTGAAGCTTTCTTT
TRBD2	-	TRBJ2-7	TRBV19	CATRSGGKSYEQYF	TGTGCCACCCGAAGCGGGGGGAAGTCCTACGAGCAGTACTTC
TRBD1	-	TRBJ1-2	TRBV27	CASRATLGQGNYGYTF	TGTGCCAGCAGAGCCACATTGGGACAGGGGAACTATGGCTACACCTTC
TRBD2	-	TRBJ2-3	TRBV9	CASSGTSSDTQYF	TGTGCCAGCAGCGGGACTAGCTCGGATACGCAGTATTTT
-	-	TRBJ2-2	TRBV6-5	CASIWALTGELFF	TGTGCCAGCATTTGGGCCTTAACCGGGGAGCTGTTTTTT
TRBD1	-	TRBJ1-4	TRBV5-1	CASSRGTATNEKLFF	TGCGCCAGCAGCCGGGGGACAGCAACTAATGAAAAACTGTTTTTT
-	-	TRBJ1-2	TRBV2	CASSEAASQGGYTF	TGTGCCAGCAGTGAAGCGGCCAGCCAGGGGGGCTACACCTTC
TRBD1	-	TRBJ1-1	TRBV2	CASRRGPDRGFGTEAFF	TGTGCCAGCAGAAGGGGACCAGACAGGGGATTTGGAACTGAAGCTTTCTTT
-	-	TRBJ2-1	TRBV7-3	CASSSEHRRNNEQFF	TGTGCCAGCAGCTCAGAACACAGGAGAAACAATGAGCAGTTCTTC